One and the same sample provided the 17 T cell receptor beta chains below, sequenced in a study of T cells in Graves' hyperthyroidism and ophthalmopathy (dated by TCRdb to 2018 to 2020). Library preparation was by multiplex PCR. The run used an Illumina HiSeq 2000. Amplification of TCR beta CDR3 regions was carried out from RNA transcripts. The TCR CDR3 was subjected to a first round of RT-PCR using the HTBI primer set and the Qiagen OneStep RT-PCR kit. Using fastp at Q25 and MiXCR, TCRdb reprocessed the public reads and kept productive beta chains. Under each unique CDR3 protein, matching rows form one entry showing the most common genes and DNA. Present in this sample are some 560,000 distinct CDR3 sequences, 12% to 15% of which were seen just once. About 15% of the sample goes to the ten largest clones. Sequenced input: blood. These receptors all come from a woman aged 35 to 49 with Graves' hyperthyroidism.

This rearrangement joins TRBV2 to TRBJ2-7; no clear D gene. The CDR3 length is 14 residues. Trimming shortened V by 3 bases and J by 5 bases, and 14 bases separated the two germline ends. Germline lookup yields CDR1 SNHLY and CDR2 FYNNEI. The CDR3 DNA is TGTGCCAGCAGTGATTGGGCGGAGACGGACGAGCAGTACTTC. Residues: CASSDWAETDEQYF.

The rearrangement joins TRBV4-1 to TRBJ1-2, with D uncertain. V lost 0 bases to trimming and J lost 4 bases, with 6 bases between them. Germline V gene lookup returns CDR1 MGHRA and CDR2 YSYEKL. This CDR3 is 13 amino acids long. This CDR3 is CASSQEQSYGYTF. For the CDR3, the DNA is TGCGCCAGCAGCCAAGAACAATCCTATGGCTACACCTTC.

This clonotype appeared many times. The V call is TRBV5-1, the J call TRBJ2-1; 13 nucleotides line up with TRBD2. Germline lookup yields CDR1 SGHRS and CDR2 YFSETQ. The length of the CDR3 is 17 residues. Unmatched junction bases numbered 5, after V lost 0 bases and J lost 5 bases. CDR3 protein: CASSLAGTSGVDNEQFF. The CDR3 region has the DNA TGCGCCAGCAGCTTGGCCGGGACTAGCGGGGTTGACAATGAGCAGTTCTTC.

This clonotype was observed at least ten times. The rearrangement links TRBV18 to TRBJ2-1, with 11 nucleotides matching TRBD2. Germline CDR1 and CDR2: KGHSH and LQKENI. Trimming cost V 6 bases and J 8 bases; bases outside gene matches: 9. The CDR3 has 15 amino acids. CDR3 protein: CASSISLAGADEQFF. In DNA, the CDR3 is TGTGCCAGCTCCATCTCACTAGCGGGGGCGGATGAGCAGTTCTTC.

This clonotype was detected many times. V usage is TRBV28 and J usage is TRBJ2-5, with a possible D match to TRBD2 (6 bases). The CDR3 is 15 residues long. V lost 3 bases and J lost 5, with 16 bases in between. In germline, CDR1 is MDHEN, CDR2 SYDVKM. The CDR3 sequence: CASSFLSPGRETQYF. The DNA of the CDR3 is TGTGCCAGCAGTTTCCTAAGTCCTGGGAGGGAGACCCAGTACTTC.

The table lists this clonotype with a few counts. The J gene is TRBJ2-2, the V gene TRBV27; unclear D gene. The germline V and J ends were trimmed by 2 bases and 7 bases, with 5 bases remaining between them. The germline V gene encodes CDR1 MNHEY and CDR2 SMNVEV (reference sequence). The CDR3 consists of 12 residues. Here the CDR3 DNA reads TGTGCCAGCAGTTTACCGGGCGGGGAGCTGTTTTTT. Translated: CASSLPGGELFF.

This clonotype was detected a few times. The rearrangement uses TRBV30 and TRBJ2-4; D remains ambiguous. The J call may not be correct, given that the DNA end is closer to TRBJ2-1. Germline values: CDR1 GTSNPN, CDR2 SVGIG (reference sequence). CDR3 length: 13 amino acids. Written as DNA, the CDR3 is TGTGCCTGGAGTGTTGACGTAGGTACATTTCAGTTCTTC. Translated, it gives CAWSVDVGTFQFF.

In this sample, this clonotype turned up a few times. The chain uses TRBV24-1 and TRBJ1-2; 8 bases agree with TRBD1. The CDR3 loop spans 14 amino acids. Germline CDR1 is KGHDR and CDR2 is SFDVKD. Unmatched junction bases numbered 4, after V lost 4 bases and J lost 4 bases. The CDR3 here is CATSEGTGSYGYTF. The CDR3 nucleotides are TGTGCCACCAGTGAGGGGACAGGAAGCTATGGCTACACCTTC.

This clonotype turned up a few times. The chain recombines TRBV27 with TRBJ2-2; possibly TRBD1 or TRBD2 for D (6 bases each). Germline V gene lookup returns CDR1 MNHEY and CDR2 SMNVEV (reference sequence). The V gene lost 2 bases and the J gene lost 6 bases, with 16 bases spanning the gap. There are 16 residues in the CDR3. In DNA form, the CDR3 reads TGTGCCAGCAGTTTAGATTTAGGAGGGGGACCCGGGGAGCTGTTTTTT. It is translated as CASSLDLGGGPGELFF.

This clonotype was detected only a few times. V gene TRBV2 combines with J gene TRBJ2-1; 12 nucleotides agree with TRBD2. V dropped 3 bases and J dropped 9; count of bases not matched to a gene: 3. The CDR3 covers 14 residues. Germline V gene lookup returns CDR1 SNHLY and CDR2 FYNNEI. This CDR3 reads CASSETSGSSEQFF. For the CDR3, the DNA is TGTGCCAGCAGTGAGACTAGCGGGAGTAGTGAGCAGTTCTTC.

The V and J genes are TRBV10-3 and TRBJ1-2, with TRBD1 matching 9 bases. After removal of 4 bases from V and 0 bases from J, the junction contained 6 bases not matched to a gene. The CDR3 is made up of 16 amino acids. The germline CDR1 and CDR2 sequences are ENHRY and SYGVKD. Here the CDR3 DNA reads TGTGCCATCAGTGGGGGACAGGGAACTTCTAACTATGGCTACACCTTC. Residues: CAISGGQGTSNYGYTF.

This clonotype occurred many times. The chain joins TRBV10-3 to TRBJ2-7; D is perhaps TRBD2 (5 bases). The CDR3 has 15 residues. Germline V CDR1 and CDR2: ENHRY, SYGVKD. V dropped 3 bases and J dropped 0 bases, with 12 bases sitting between them. The CDR3 bases are TGTGCCATCAGTGACGGACTTACCGACTCCTACGAGCAGTACTTC. Amino acid sequence: CAISDGLTDSYEQYF.

Written as DNA, the CDR3 is TGTGCCAGTAGTATATGGCCAGGGGGGGCGAGGGAGCTGTTTTTT. Its protein product is CASSIWPGGARELFF. The V and J genes are TRBV19 and TRBJ2-2; D may be TRBD1 or TRBD2 (7 bases each). This CDR3 comprises 15 residues. Trimming removed 2 bases from V and 9 bases from J, with 16 bases in between. Germline values: CDR1 LNHDA, CDR2 SQIVND (reference sequence).

The V gene is TRBV5-1, the J gene TRBJ1-6; 8 nucleotides line up with TRBD1. Unmatched junction bases numbered 9, after V lost 3 bases and J lost 7 bases. CDR1 is SGHRS and CDR2 is YFSETQ in the germline V gene. The CDR3 spans 16 residues. The CDR3 spells CASSYGQGIRNSPLHF. The CDR3 DNA sequence: TGCGCCAGCAGCTACGGACAGGGAATCCGGAATTCACCCCTCCACTTT.

This clonotype was seen repeatedly, ten times or more. The chain carries TRBV29-1 and TRBJ2-7; D is unresolved. Germline CDR1 and CDR2: SQVTM and ANQGSEA. Trimming cost V 6 bases and J 1 base, with 10 bases left between them. This CDR3 is 12 amino acids long. In DNA form, the CDR3 reads TGCAGCGTCCGACTGCCGTCCTACGAGCAGTACTTC. This codes for CSVRLPSYEQYF.

This clonotype appeared many times. The V and J genes are TRBV4-1 and TRBJ2-1; 13 nucleotides line up with TRBD2. The V gene's germline CDR1 is MGHRA and CDR2 YSYEKL. The V and J ends lost 2 bases and 8 bases, in that order; junction bases with no gene match: 9. This CDR3 region has 17 residues. The CDR3 bases are TGCGCCAGCAGCCAAACCCCACTAGCGGGAGGGTGGGATGAGCAGTTCTTC. Translated: CASSQTPLAGGWDEQFF.

This clonotype was counted many times. V and J are TRBV20-1 and TRBJ2-7; 9 bases map to TRBD2. V dropped 0 bases and J dropped 3; count of bases not matched to a gene: 9. The CDR3 has 16 amino acids. The germline V gene has CDR1 DFQATT and CDR2 SNEGSKA (reference sequence). CDR3 coding DNA: TGCAGTGCTAGAGAGGTAGCGGGAGACCCCAACTACGAGCAGTACTTC. Protein product: CSAREVAGDPNYEQYF.